This T cell receptor beta chain stems from a study of PD-1 blockade in classical Hodgkin lymphoma. Overall study results and limits: Patients starting nivolumab under 1 year after ASCT were excluded. Complete responders' diversity at baseline resembled that of newly diagnosed patients.

The J segment lost 8 bases and the V segment lost 0 bases, leaving 17 bases of the junction unmatched. This CDR3 comprises 19 residues. CDR1 LGHNA and CDR2 YSLEER come from the germline V gene. The time point was: cycle 4 day 1 (C4D1), after less than seven weeks of nivolumab. Every patient relapsed after autologous stem cell transplantation, and brentuximab vedotin exposure varied. Patients had relapsed/refractory classical Hodgkin lymphoma with complete response, partial response or progressive disease as best response. Clones were sequenced by immunoSEQ multiplex PCR, and TCRdb holds only the in-frame ones, with some missing. The data contain 46,000 or so clones, roughly 73% of them singletons. Concerning this clone: Its cognate antigen is unknown.

This rearrangement joins TRBV4-3 to TRBJ1-4, with TRBD1 identical over 8 bases. This receptor was obtained from a human donor with classical Hodgkin lymphoma. Sequenced material: peripheral blood mononuclear cells (PBMCs), taken before the fourth cycle of nivolumab. The CDR3 DNA is TGCGCCAGCAGCCAAGATCGAAGGACAGGGAGGGAGTTAGGAGAAAAACTGTTTTTT. Encoded protein: CASSQDRRTGRELGEKLFF.